The 30 T cell receptor beta chains given below trace back to one sample, sequenced in a study of T-cell memory formation after mild COVID-19. TCRdb independently ran MiXCR on the 5' RACE reads; one entry per CDR3 protein. The table has 470,000 or so distinct CDR3 sequences, around a quarter seen once. Input material: PBMCs or a T cell subset sorted from them (not recorded which). These receptors all stem from an adult woman who had mild COVID-19 (a few samples of this study predate the infection). Cell type and time point are not known.

This clonotype has more than one count but fewer than ten. The chain uses TRBV5-1 and TRBJ2-7; 13 positions match TRBD2. Germline CDR1 is SGHRS and CDR2 is YFSETQ. Germline trimming cut 0 bases from V and 3 bases from J; bases unmatched to any gene: 9. The CDR3 extends over 18 amino acids. CDR3 protein: CASSLGTSGGAPFYEQYF. CDR3 DNA: TGCGCCAGCAGCTTGGGGACTAGCGGGGGTGCCCCATTCTACGAGCAGTACTTC. The full variable domain, completed using reference TRBV5-1 and TRBJ2-7, is KAGVTQTPRYLIKTRGQQVTLSCSPISGHRSVSWYQQTPGQGLQFLFEYFSETQRNKGNFPGRFSGRQFSNSRSEMNVSTLELGDSALYLCASSLGTSGGAPFYEQYFGPGTRLTVT.

This chain uses TRBV6-4 with TRBJ2-2, with 10 nucleotides matching TRBD2. CDR1 and CDR2 from the germline V gene are MRHNA and SNTAGT. The V segment lost 4 bases and the J segment 4 bases; nucleotides outside the gene matches: 3. The CDR3 consists of 15 residues. CDR3 coding DNA: TGTGCCAGCAGTGTCTTAGCGGGAGGCACCGGGGAGCTGTTTTTT. Protein sequence: CASSVLAGGTGELFF.

The chain links TRBV29-1 to TRBJ2-1; D unresolved. Deletions cut 3 bases from V and 7 bases from J, with 7 bases between. The CDR3 consists of 11 residues. In germline, CDR1 is SQVTM, CDR2 ANQGSEA. In DNA form, the CDR3 reads TGCAGCGTTGAGAGACGTAATGAGCAGTTCTTC. This translates into CSVERRNEQFF.

This clonotype has just a few counts. The rearrangement joins TRBV12-5 to TRBJ2-1, with 10 bases identical to TRBD1. Germline V gene lookup returns CDR1 LGHNT and CDR2 FRNRAP. The CDR3 sequence is 16 residues long. V trimming: 0 bases; J trimming: 8 bases; junction bases outside the gene matches: 7. DNA for the CDR3: TGTGCTAGTGGTTTGGTTCCGCGACAGGGGGCCGATGAGCAGTTCTTC. It is translated as CASGLVPRQGADEQFF.

In this sample, this clonotype turned up a few times. The chain recombines TRBV15 with TRBJ2-5; TRBD1 aligns across 8 bases. After removal of 1 base from V and 5 bases from J, the junction contained 6 bases not matched to a gene. CDR3 size: 15 residues. Germline V gene sequence: CDR1 LNHNV, CDR2 YYDKDF (reference sequence). In DNA form, the CDR3 reads TGTGCCACCAGCAGAGGCGACAGGGGACAGGAGACCCAGTACTTC. This sequence encodes CATSRGDRGQETQYF.

This clonotype was found a few times. The chain links TRBV12-3 or TRBV12-4 to TRBJ2-7, with a weak D call TRBD1 (6 bases). This CDR3 spans 18 amino acids. Trimming removed 3 bases at V and 0 bases at J, with 21 bases between. CDR3 bases: TGTGCCAGCAGTTTCACCGGGCGGTCAGGGGCAGTCTCCTACGAGCAGTACTTC. Its translation: CASSFTGRSGAVSYEQYF.

This clonotype was recorded a few times. This chain links TRBV7-2 with TRBJ2-6; D is unresolved. Trimming removed 2 bases at V and 0 bases at J, with 8 bases between. The V gene's germline CDR1 is SGHTA and CDR2 FQGNSA. The length of the CDR3 is 16 residues. CDR3 sequence reads: CASSLYGNSGANVLTF. Written as DNA, the CDR3 is TGTGCCAGCAGCTTATACGGAAACTCTGGGGCCAACGTCCTGACTTTC.

In this sample, this clonotype turned up a few times. The gene calls are TRBV7-9 and TRBJ1-6; TRBD1 matches at 7 bases. Germline CDR1 SEHNR, CDR2 FQNEAQ (reference sequence). Trimming cost V 5 bases and J 10 bases; bases outside gene matches: 8. CDR3 length: 14 amino acids. This CDR3 is CASSRQGFGSPLHF. CDR3 in DNA: TGTGCCAGCAGCCGACAGGGATTTGGGTCACCCCTCCACTTT.

The chain couples TRBV4-1 to TRBJ1-3; no clear D. V gave up 2 bases and J gave up 2 bases, with 16 bases separating them. The CDR3 has 17 residues. Germline V gives CDR1 MGHRA, CDR2 YSYEKL. CDR3 in amino acids: CASSQSVWESAGNTIYF. The CDR3 coding sequence is TGCGCCAGCAGCCAATCTGTTTGGGAAAGTGCTGGAAACACCATATATTTT.

This clonotype was counted between two and nine times. This rearrangement joins TRBV3-1 to TRBJ2-1, with TRBD2 identical over 8 bases. Germline lookup yields CDR1 LGHDT and CDR2 YNNKEL (reference sequence). This CDR3 spans 16 amino acids. V trimming: 4 bases; J trimming: 7 bases; junction bases outside the gene matches: 12. The CDR3 here is CASSPIGAGAKNEQFF. The CDR3 DNA follows: TGTGCCAGCAGCCCCATCGGAGCGGGGGCGAAGAATGAGCAGTTCTTC.

This clonotype was counted between two and nine times. The chain links TRBV30 to TRBJ2-7; 7 positions agree with TRBD1. Germline lookup yields CDR1 GTSNPN and CDR2 SVGIG (reference sequence). The CDR3 is 14 amino acids. The junction had 7 bases not matched to a gene; V was cut back by 0 bases and J by 5 bases. The CDR3 here is CAWSVRTGRDEQYF. The CDR3 DNA follows: TGTGCCTGGAGTGTCCGGACAGGTCGCGACGAGCAGTACTTC.

V usage is TRBV5-1 and J usage is TRBJ2-1, with TRBD2 matching 12 bases. The V gene end was trimmed by 2 bases and the J gene end by 9 bases; junction bases not matched to a gene: 6. CDR3 size: 15 residues. In germline, CDR1 is SGHRS, CDR2 YFSETQ. CDR3 residues: CASSFLAGGPVEQFF. For the CDR3, the DNA is TGCGCCAGCAGCTTCCTAGCGGGAGGGCCTGTTGAGCAGTTCTTC.

This clonotype was counted between two and nine times. The chain uses TRBV5-1 and TRBJ2-1; D unresolved. Trimming shortened V by 0 bases and J by 9 bases, and 7 bases separated the two germline ends. The CDR3 length is 12 residues. Germline assignment: CDR1 SGHRS and CDR2 YFSETQ. The DNA for the CDR3 is TGCGCCAGCAGCTTGGCTCTCCGTGAGCAGTTCTTC. Amino acid sequence: CASSLALREQFF.

This clonotype was counted between two and nine times. This chain uses TRBV21-1 with TRBJ2-7; the DNA was not used to check the table's D call, TRBD1. TRBV21-1 has pseudogene status. The CDR3 sequence is 14 residues long. CDR3 in DNA: TGTGCCAGCAGCAAAGGCCGGGACGGCTACGAGCAGTACTTC. The encoded protein is CASSKGRDGYEQYF.

J is TRBJ2-3 and V is TRBV7-8; D might be TRBD1 (5 bases). V lost 7 bases and J lost 3, with 20 bases in between. Germline loops: CDR1 SGHVS, CDR2 FQNEAQ. The CDR3 has 16 amino acids. CDR3 nucleotides: TGTGCCAGCACCAATCAGGGCAGGGCAAGGACAGATACGCAGTATTTT. It is translated as CASTNQGRARTDTQYF.

This clonotype was observed many times. The chain employs TRBV4-2 and TRBJ1-4; 8 nucleotides line up with TRBD1. Germline values: CDR1 LGHNA, CDR2 YNFKEQ. The V and J ends lost 0 bases and 8 bases, in that order; junction bases with no gene match: 11. The CDR3 runs 17 residues. CDR3 region: CASSQDRSGQGGEKLFF. The CDR3 nucleotides are TGTGCCAGCAGCCAAGATCGGAGTGGACAGGGAGGAGAAAAACTGTTTTTT.

This chain connects TRBV5-1 to TRBJ1-2, with 9 bases lining up with TRBD1. Germline V lookup: CDR1 SGHRS, CDR2 YFSETQ. V trimming: 0 bases; J trimming: 2 bases; junction bases outside the gene matches: 2. The CDR3 totals 15 residues. The CDR3 DNA reads as TGCGCCAGCAGCTTGGAACAGGGGGCCAACTATGGCTACACCTTC. This sequence encodes CASSLEQGANYGYTF.

In its sample, this clonotype was seen a few times. Here the CDR3 reads CASSFRQGAGEQYF. Here the CDR3 DNA reads TGTGCCAGCAGTTTCCGGCAGGGGGCCGGAGAGCAGTACTTC. The V call is TRBV12-3 or TRBV12-4, the J call TRBJ2-7, with TRBD1 matching 8 bases. Germline trimming cut 3 bases from V and 7 bases from J; bases unmatched to any gene: 8. The CDR3 spans 14 residues.

Ten or more counts support this clonotype. The V and J genes are TRBV4-1 and TRBJ2-7; D tentatively reads TRBD1 or TRBD2 (5 bases each). This CDR3 is 14 amino acids long. V was trimmed by 5 bases and J by 1 base, leaving 12 bases between them. The V gene's germline CDR1 is MGHRA and CDR2 YSYEKL. CDR3 residues: CASSTGTGSYEQYF. The CDR3 DNA follows: TGCGCCAGCAGCACTGGGACCGGGTCCTACGAGCAGTACTTC.

The rearrangement uses TRBV6-1 and TRBJ1-3, with D tentatively TRBD1 (6 bases). The V gene lost 2 bases and the J gene lost 0 bases, with 14 bases spanning the gap. The CDR3 runs to 17 residues. The germline V gene encodes CDR1 MNHNS and CDR2 SASEGT. The CDR3 is CASSEHPQGGSGNTIYF. The CDR3 DNA follows: TGTGCCAGCAGTGAACACCCACAAGGGGGCTCTGGAAACACCATATATTTT.

The chain uses TRBV12-3 or TRBV12-4 and TRBJ1-1; TRBD1 agrees at 9 bases. The V gene end was trimmed by 5 bases and the J gene end by 4 bases; junction bases not matched to a gene: 8. The CDR3 length is 15 residues. The CDR3 here is CASSDRGRIGTEAFF. DNA of the CDR3: TGTGCCAGCAGTGACAGGGGGAGGATTGGCACTGAAGCTTTCTTT.

The chain employs TRBV20-1 and TRBJ1-1; D unclear. Trimming shortened V by 7 bases and J by 0 bases, and 6 bases separated the two germline ends. This CDR3 contains 11 residues. Germline CDR1 is DFQATT and CDR2 is SNEGSKA (reference sequence). This chain's CDR3 is CSGALNTEAFF. Here the CDR3 DNA reads TGCAGTGGAGCGCTGAACACTGAAGCTTTCTTT.

This chain links TRBV5-5 with TRBJ1-1; no clear D. Germline loops: CDR1 SGHKS, CDR2 YYEKEE (reference sequence). Trimming took off 1 base at V and 5 bases at J, with 12 bases between the two ends. The CDR3 contains 14 residues. This CDR3 is CASSLWGSGTEAFF. As DNA, the CDR3 is TGTGCCAGCAGCTTGTGGGGTAGTGGTACTGAAGCTTTCTTT.

V is TRBV5-6 and J is TRBJ2-7; possible D gene TRBD1, 5 bases. V dropped 1 base and J dropped 1 base, with 9 bases sitting between them. The CDR3 runs 14 residues. CDR1 and CDR2 from the germline V gene are SGHDT and YYEEEE. In DNA form, the CDR3 reads TGTGCCAGCAGCTTGCAGGGCCCATCCTACGAGCAGTACTTC. It translates to CASSLQGPSYEQYF.

The chain uses TRBV5-5 and TRBJ1-2; no clear D. The CDR3 sequence is 16 residues long. The V gene's germline CDR1 is SGHKS and CDR2 YYEKEE (reference sequence). V was cut by 0 bases and J by 4 bases, with 16 bases left in between. The CDR3 sequence: CASSLADLGALYGYTF. The CDR3 coding sequence is TGTGCCAGCAGCTTGGCCGATCTTGGCGCGCTCTATGGCTACACCTTC.

This clonotype was seen more than once but under ten times. The genes are TRBV5-8 and TRBJ1-5, with D unresolved. The CDR3 is 15 residues long. The germline CDR1 and CDR2 sequences are SGHTS and YDEGEE. V was clipped by 6 bases and J by 1 base, with 14 bases between them. The CDR3 DNA follows: TGTGCCAGCACCCTCGCATTTATGAGCAATCAGCCCCAGCATTTT. Translation gives CASTLAFMSNQPQHF. Based on the CDR3 plus reference TRBV5-8 and TRBJ1-5, the full variable domain is EAGVTQSPTHLIKTRGQQATLRCSPISGHTSVYWYQQALGLGLQFLLWYDEGEERNRGNFPPRFSGRQFPNYSSELNVNALELEDSALYLCASTLAFMSNQPQHFGDGTRLSIL.

This clonotype was picked up a small number of times. CDR3 sequence reads: CASSPGAGTSGVTDTQYF. The CDR3 nucleotides are TGTGCCAGCAGCCCAGGAGCCGGGACTAGCGGGGTCACAGATACGCAGTATTTT. The genes are TRBV4-2 and TRBJ2-3; TRBD2 aligns across 13 bases. CDR1 LGHNA and CDR2 YNFKEQ come from the germline V gene. The CDR3 is 18 amino acids. V dropped 4 bases and J dropped 2; count of bases not matched to a gene: 9.

This clonotype was picked up a small number of times. The CDR3 sequence: CASSLVTGWEETQYF. The CDR3 nucleotides read TGTGCCAGCAGCTTAGTTACAGGCTGGGAGGAGACCCAGTACTTC. The chain carries TRBV7-9 and TRBJ2-5, with D tentatively TRBD1 or TRBD2 (5 bases each). CDR1 SEHNR and CDR2 FQNEAQ come from the germline V gene (reference sequence). The CDR3 runs 15 residues. Trimming took off 1 base at V and 5 bases at J, with 14 bases between the two ends.

There are a few counts of this clonotype. V is TRBV12-3 or TRBV12-4 and J is TRBJ1-1; D remains ambiguous. Trimming removed 2 bases at V and 5 bases at J, with 6 bases between. This CDR3 is built from 12 residues. CDR3 amino acids: CASSLPSTEAFF. In nucleotides, the CDR3 is TGTGCCAGCAGTTTACCCTCGACTGAAGCTTTCTTT.

The V gene is TRBV5-1, the J gene TRBJ1-5; no firm D call. Germline CDR1 is SGHRS and CDR2 is YFSETQ. Trimming cost V 0 bases and J 7 bases, with 8 bases left between them. The CDR3 is 13 amino acids. CDR3 nucleotides: TGCGCCAGCAGCTTGGTTCCTGAGCAGCCCCAGCATTTT. Its translation: CASSLVPEQPQHF.